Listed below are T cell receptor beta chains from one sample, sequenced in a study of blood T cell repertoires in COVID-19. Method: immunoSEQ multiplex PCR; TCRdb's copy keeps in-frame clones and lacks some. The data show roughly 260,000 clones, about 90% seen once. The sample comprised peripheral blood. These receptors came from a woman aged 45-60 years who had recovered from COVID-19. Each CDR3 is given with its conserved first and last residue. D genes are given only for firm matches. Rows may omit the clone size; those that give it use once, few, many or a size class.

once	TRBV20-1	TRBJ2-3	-	CSASRGDTQYF	TGCAGTGCTAGCAGAGGAGATACGCAGTATTTT
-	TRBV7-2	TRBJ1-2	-	CASSPQVPTYGYTF	TGTGCCAGCAGCCCTCAGGTCCCAACATATGGCTACACCTTC
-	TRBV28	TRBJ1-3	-	CASSFTSSGNTIYF	TGTGCCAGCAGTTTTACGAGCTCTGGAAACACCATATATTTT
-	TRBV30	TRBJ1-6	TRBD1	CACLPGQYNSPLHF	TGTGCCTGCCTACCGGGACAGTATAATTCACCCCTCCACTTT
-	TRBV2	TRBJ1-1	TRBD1	CASSESLRTGLEAFF	TGTGCCAGCAGTGAATCCCTTAGGACAGGGTTAGAAGCTTTCTTT
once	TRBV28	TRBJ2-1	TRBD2	CASRGTSGSRYNEQFF	TGTGCCAGCAGAGGGACTAGCGGGAGTCGGTACAATGAGCAGTTCTTC
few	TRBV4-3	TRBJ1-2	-	CASSQGGRNDGYTF	TGCGCCAGCAGCCAGGGGGGACGTAACGATGGCTACACCTTC
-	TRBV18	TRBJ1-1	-	CASSPQSPGMNTEAFF	TGTGCCAGCTCACCACAATCTCCGGGGATGAACACTGAAGCTTTCTTT
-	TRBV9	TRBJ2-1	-	CASSPEGAPYNEQFF	TGTGCCAGCAGCCCGGAGGGGGCCCCCTACAATGAGCAGTTCTTC
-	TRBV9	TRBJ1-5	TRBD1	CASSAGTGSQPQHF	TGTGCCAGCAGCGCCGGGACAGGGTCTCAGCCCCAGCATTTT
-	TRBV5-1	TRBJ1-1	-	CASSSSLGATEAFF	TGCGCCAGCAGCTCCAGTCTAGGGGCCACTGAAGCTTTCTTT
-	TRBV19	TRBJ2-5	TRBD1	CASSIRGPGGTQYF	TGTGCCAGTAGTATCAGGGGGCCCGGTGGGACCCAGTACTTC
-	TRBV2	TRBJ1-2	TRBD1	CASVTGAYGYTF	TGTGCCAGTGTGACAGGGGCCTATGGCTACACCTTC
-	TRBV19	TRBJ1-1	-	CASRRQGANTEAFF	TGTGCCAGTAGAAGGCAGGGCGCAAACACTGAAGCTTTCTTT
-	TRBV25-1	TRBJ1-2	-	CASSEWGDVGYTF	TGTGCCAGCAGTGAATGGGGGGACGTTGGCTACACCTTC
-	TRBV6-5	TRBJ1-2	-	CASTGGGYGYTF	TGTGCCAGCACGGGGGGAGGGTATGGCTACACCTTC
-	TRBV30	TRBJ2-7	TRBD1	CAWSQGAYEQYF	TGTGCCTGGAGTCAGGGGGCGTACGAGCAGTACTTC
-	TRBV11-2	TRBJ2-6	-	CASSTKNREAGANVLTF	TGTGCCAGCAGCACAAAAAACAGGGAAGCTGGGGCCAACGTCCTGACTTTC
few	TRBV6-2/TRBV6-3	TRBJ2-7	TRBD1	CASSYSGTGGIGEQYF	TGTGCCAGCAGTTACTCCGGGACAGGGGGAATAGGCGAGCAGTACTTC
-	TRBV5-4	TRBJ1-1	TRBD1	CASSFPTGTYTEAFF	TGTGCCAGCAGCTTCCCGACAGGGACTTATACTGAAGCTTTCTTT
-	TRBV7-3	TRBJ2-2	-	CASSLGGAGELFF	TGTGCCAGTTCCTTAGGGGGAGCCGGGGAGCTGTTTTTT
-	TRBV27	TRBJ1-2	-	CASSFNRDTYGYTF	TGTGCCAGCAGTTTCAATCGGGACACATATGGCTACACCTTC
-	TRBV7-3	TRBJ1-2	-	CASSFGGSGGYTF	TGTGCCAGCAGCTTCGGGGGATCCGGTGGCTACACCTTC
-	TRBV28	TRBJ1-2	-	CASSLPSGGYTF	TGTGCCAGCAGTCTCCCGTCGGGTGGCTACACCTTC
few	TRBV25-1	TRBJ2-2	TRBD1	CASRTGDTGELFF	TGTGCCAGCAGGACAGGGGATACCGGGGAGCTGTTTTTT
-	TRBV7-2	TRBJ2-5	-	CASSLQITGETQYF	TGTGCCAGCAGCTTGCAGATCACCGGGGAGACCCAGTACTTC
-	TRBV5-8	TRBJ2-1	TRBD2	CASSLVAGVGYNEQFF	TGTGCCAGCAGCTTGGTAGCGGGAGTCGGCTACAATGAGCAGTTCTTC
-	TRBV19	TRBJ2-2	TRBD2	CASSIHAGVPGELFF	TGTGCCAGTAGTATACACGCGGGAGTACCCGGGGAGCTGTTTTTT
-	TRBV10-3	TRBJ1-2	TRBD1	CAISDMTGENYGYTF	TGTGCCATCAGTGATATGACAGGGGAGAACTATGGCTACACCTTC
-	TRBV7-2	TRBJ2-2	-	CASSAFMLSAGELFF	TGTGCCAGCAGCGCATTTATGCTTAGCGCCGGGGAGCTGTTTTTT
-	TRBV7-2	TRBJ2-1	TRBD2	CASSLTLAGGPGSGEQFF	TGTGCCAGCAGCTTAACCCTAGCGGGAGGGCCAGGTTCGGGTGAGCAGTTCTTC
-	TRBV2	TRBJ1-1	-	CASSALQGRGESAEAFF	TGTGCCAGCAGTGCCCTACAGGGAAGGGGTGAGAGCGCTGAAGCTTTCTTT
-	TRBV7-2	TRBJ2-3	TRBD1	CASSLGDRSSTDTQYF	TGTGCCAGCAGCTTAGGGGACAGGAGTAGCACAGATACGCAGTATTTT
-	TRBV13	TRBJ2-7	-	CASSLNRYEQYF	TGTGCCAGCAGCCTAAATCGCTACGAGCAGTACTTC
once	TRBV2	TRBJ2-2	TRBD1	CASRTDRGFIGELFF	TGTGCCAGCAGGACAGACAGGGGGTTTATCGGGGAGCTGTTTTTT
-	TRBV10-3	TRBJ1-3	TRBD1	CATGITPGQAGNTIYF	TGTGCCACCGGGATTACCCCGGGACAGGCGGGAAACACCATATATTTT
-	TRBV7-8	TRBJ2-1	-	CASSDPGGEQFF	TGTGCCAGCAGCGACCCCGGGGGTGAGCAGTTCTTC
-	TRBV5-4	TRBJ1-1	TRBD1	CASSLAGTGSTEAFF	TGTGCCAGCAGCTTGGCGGGGACAGGGAGCACTGAAGCTTTCTTT
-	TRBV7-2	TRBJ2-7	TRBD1	CASSAAPRGRVYEQYF	TGTGCCAGCAGCGCCGCTCCCAGGGGGCGAGTTTACGAGCAGTACTTC
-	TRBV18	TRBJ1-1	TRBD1	CASSPPGQLNTEAFF	TGTGCCAGCTCACCACCGGGACAGTTGAACACTGAAGCTTTCTTT
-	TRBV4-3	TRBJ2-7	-	CASSQDRLTENSYEQYF	TGCGCCAGCAGCCAAGATCGGCTTACAGAAAACTCCTACGAGCAGTACTTC
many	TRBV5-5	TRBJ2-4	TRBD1	CASSHIHRDRVQENIQYF	TGTGCCAGCAGTCATATCCACAGGGACAGGGTCCAAGAAAACATTCAGTACTTC
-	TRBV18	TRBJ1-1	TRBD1	CASSLELQGRRNTEAFF	TGTGCCAGCTCACTGGAATTACAGGGGCGAAGGAACACTGAAGCTTTCTTT
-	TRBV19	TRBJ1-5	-	CASKEGMRQPQHF	TGTGCCAGTAAGGAGGGGATGAGGCAGCCCCAGCATTTT
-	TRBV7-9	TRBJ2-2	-	CASSLGASLFF	TGTGCCAGCAGCTTAGGAGCCTCGCTGTTTTTT
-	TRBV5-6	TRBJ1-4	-	CASSLLDGEKLFF	TGTGCCAGCAGCTTGTTAGACGGGGAAAAACTGTTTTTT